The clone carrying this TCR beta chain was seen a single time. In the study's own analysis: It was from reference gene primer amplification that nucleated cell counts were estimated. Generated by immunoSEQ multiplex PCR, the TCRdb table keeps only in-frame clones and is missing some. That table is the source of V, J and clone size, and D and trimming were worked out from the DNA. This sample has some 700,000 clones, with 75% to 90% found just once. This entry comes from a study of blood T cell repertoires in COVID-19. Overall study: Samples came from the United States, Italy and Spain, spanning acute and convalescent COVID-19. From T cells, B-cell-depleted T cells, or PBMCs came the material, which was cDNA or gDNA.

The CDR3 runs to 15 residues. CDR1 and CDR2 from the germline V gene are LNHDA and SQIVND (reference sequence). V lost 4 bases to trimming and J lost 5 bases, with 17 bases between them. Source material: peripheral blood. The chain recombines TRBV19 with TRBJ1-2; D may be TRBD1 (6 bases). This clonotype was sampled from a woman aged 18-35 years with acute or convalescent COVID-19. The CDR3 protein is CASSTPSGHIYGYTF. The CDR3 DNA reads as TGTGCCAGTAGTACACCTTCGGGACACATATATGGCTACACCTTC.